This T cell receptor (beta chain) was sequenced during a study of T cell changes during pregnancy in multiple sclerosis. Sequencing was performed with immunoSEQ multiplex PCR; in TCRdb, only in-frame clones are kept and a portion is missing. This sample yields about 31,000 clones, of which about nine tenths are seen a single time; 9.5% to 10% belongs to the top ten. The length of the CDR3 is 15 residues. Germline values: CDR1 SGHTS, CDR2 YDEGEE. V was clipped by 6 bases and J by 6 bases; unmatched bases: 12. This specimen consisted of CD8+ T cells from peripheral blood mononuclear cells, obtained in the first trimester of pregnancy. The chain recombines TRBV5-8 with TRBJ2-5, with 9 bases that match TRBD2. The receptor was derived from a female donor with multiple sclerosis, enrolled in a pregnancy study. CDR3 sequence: CASKRRGGQGKTQYF. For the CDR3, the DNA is TGTGCCAGCAAAAGGCGGGGGGGGCAAGGAAAGACCCAGTACTTC.